The T cell receptor beta chain described here comes from a study of CD8+CD57+ T cells in acquired aplastic anemia. The table lists this clonotype with a count of one. The junction differs from germline at one of its ends, possibly a read error. The use of genomic DNA as template underpinned the TCR beta VDJ and CDR3 profiling. TCRdb re-called the reads through MiXCR, storing one row per CDR3 protein. Of approximately 200,000 distinct CDR3 sequences listed, approximately 57% are singletons. This CDR3 is built from 14 residues. Looked up from germline, CDR1 is DFQATT and CDR2 is SNEGSKA (reference sequence).

The sequencing sample was made of sorted CD4+, CD8+, or CD8+CD57+ T cells (not recorded which) from PBMCs. This clonotype originated in a human donor in good health. This chain joins TRBV20-1 and TRBJ1-2, with D tentatively TRBD1 (6 bases). CDR3 protein: CSASAQDRLGGCTF. The CDR3 DNA is TGCAGTGCTAGCGCGCAGGACAGATTGGGAGGCTGCACCTTC.